The clone carrying this T cell receptor beta chain was observed a few times. The target antigen is unknown. This CDR3 has 15 residues. The J segment lost 3 bases and the V segment lost 3 bases, leaving 2 bases of the junction unmatched. Germline V gene lookup returns CDR1 SGDLS and CDR2 YYNGEE. This record belongs to a study of Graves' ophthalmopathy and Graves' hyperthyroidism. Whole-study results and caveats: In blood appeared most of the expanded thyroid clonotypes whose frequency exceeded 0.001.

CDR3 regions of TCR beta were amplified from RNA transcripts. Scientists carried out first-round RT-PCR using HTBI primers and then a second-round multiplex PCR. TCRdb reprocessed the multiplex PCR reads with MiXCR, giving one entry per CDR3 protein. The table has 740,000 or so distinct CDR3 sequences, 40% seen once. Material for sequencing was peripheral blood. This receptor was taken from an adult man with Graves' ophthalmopathy. This sequence joins TRBV9 and TRBJ2-7; 14 bases align to TRBD2. Written as DNA, the CDR3 is TGTGCCAGCAGCGCGGGACTAGCGGGAGACTACGAGCAGTACTTC. The encoded protein is CASSAGLAGDYEQYF.